The entry below gives a single T cell receptor beta chain sequence along with its context. The junction does not match germline at one end; this may be a read error. The data originate from a study of blood T cell repertoires in COVID-19. Study context: Material from acute and convalescent COVID-19 was sourced from the United States, Italy and Spain. PBMCs, B-cell-depleted T cells, or T cells were the source of the cDNA or gDNA that made up the material.

This CDR3 has 16 residues. Germline V CDR1 and CDR2: MNHNY, SVGAGI (reference sequence). Original analysis: Estimated nucleated cell counts came from reference gene primer amplification. Here immunoSEQ multiplex PCR was the method, and the copy in TCRdb shows in-frame clones only, minus some. The DNA was the basis for D and trimming; V, J and clone size are from that table. The sample records roughly 220,000 clones, roughly 80% being singletons. This TCR was sampled from a young woman who had recovered from COVID-19. The chain is built from TRBV6-6 and TRBJ1-2, with TRBD1 identical over 9 bases. Sequences were obtained from peripheral blood. The CDR3 reads CASRYSPGQGRDGYTF. In DNA form, the CDR3 reads TGTGCCAGCCGTTACTCCCCGGGACAGGGTCGGGATGGCTACACCTTC.